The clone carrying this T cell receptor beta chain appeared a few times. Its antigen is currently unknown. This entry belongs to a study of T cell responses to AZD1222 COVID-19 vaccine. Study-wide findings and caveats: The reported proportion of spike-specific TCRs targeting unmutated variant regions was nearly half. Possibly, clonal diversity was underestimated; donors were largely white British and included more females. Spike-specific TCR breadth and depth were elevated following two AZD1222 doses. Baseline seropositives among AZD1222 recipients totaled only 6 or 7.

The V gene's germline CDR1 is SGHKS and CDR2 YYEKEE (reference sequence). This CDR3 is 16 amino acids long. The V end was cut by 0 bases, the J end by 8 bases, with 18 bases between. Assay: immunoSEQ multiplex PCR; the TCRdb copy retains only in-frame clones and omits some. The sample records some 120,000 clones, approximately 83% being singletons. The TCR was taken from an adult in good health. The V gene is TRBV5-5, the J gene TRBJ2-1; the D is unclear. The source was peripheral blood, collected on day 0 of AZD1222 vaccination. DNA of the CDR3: TGTGCCAGCAGCTTGGTAGGGCGGACCCGAGGTCATGAGCAGTTCTTC. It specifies CASSLVGRTRGHEQFF.